These 2 T cell receptor beta chains originate from one sample sequenced in a study of blood T cell repertoires in COVID-19. Sequencing was performed with immunoSEQ multiplex PCR; in TCRdb, only in-frame clones are kept and a portion is missing. The table has some 520,000 clones, roughly 87% seen once; the top ten hold 0.8% to 0.9%. The sample consisted of peripheral blood. These receptor sequences come from a man aged 18-30 years with COVID-19, enrolled during active disease.

The chain links TRBV4-1 to TRBJ1-1, with TRBD1 matching 10 bases. Losses at the gene ends were 3 bases for V and 0 bases for J; bases not matched to a gene: 1. CDR1 MGHRA and CDR2 YSYEKL come from the germline V gene. The CDR3 is 15 residues long. CDR3 nucleotides: TGCGCCAGCAGCCACGGACAGGGGGTGAACACTGAAGCTTTCTTT. The encoded protein is CASSHGQGVNTEAFF.

V usage is TRBV23-1 and J usage is TRBJ2-1, with TRBD1 as a possible D gene (5 bases). TRBV23-1 is filed as an ORF, its function uncertain. The CDR3 has 11 residues. Trimming removed 10 bases at V and 15 bases at J, with 19 bases between. The CDR3 region is CATPSGLVRFF. CDR3 sequence (DNA): TGCGCCACCCCGTCAGGGTTGGTGCGGTTCTTC.